A selection of T cell receptor beta chains follows, all from one sample in a study of T cells expressing NK-cell markers. From its re-call of the 5' RACE reads, TCRdb lists each CDR3 protein once, without DNA. The sample has about 180,000 distinct CDR3 sequences. The specimen sequenced was blood T cells: a sorted CD56 or NKG2C T cell subset, CD4+ or CD8+ T cells, or bulk PBMC T cells (not recorded which). These receptors came from a man aged 18-69 years in good health. The CDR3 runs from the conserved cysteine through the conserved F or W. Each record gives: CDR3 protein, V gene, J gene, CDR3 length.

CDR3: CASSPPAQGAGEQYF
V: TRBV18
J: TRBJ2-7
length: 15

CDR3: CASGFRRGTDTQYF
V: TRBV12-5
J: TRBJ2-3
length: 14

CDR3: CASSLGVGRGAEAFF
V: TRBV7-9
J: TRBJ1-1
length: 15

CDR3: CASSSGGLSVPSYEQYF
V: TRBV7-9
J: TRBJ2-7
length: 17

CDR3: CASSRGTSSYEQYF
V: TRBV13
J: TRBJ2-7
length: 14

CDR3: CASSVEEGSRSYEQYF
V: TRBV9
J: TRBJ2-7
length: 16

CDR3: CASREVGSGNTIYF
V: TRBV25-1
J: TRBJ1-3
length: 14

CDR3: CSVEVPRTGDAYEQYF
V: TRBV29-1
J: TRBJ2-7
length: 16

CDR3: CASRTRERGSETQYF
V: TRBV3-1
J: TRBJ2-5
length: 15

CDR3: CASSPRQGVGEQYF
V: TRBV7-9
J: TRBJ2-7
length: 14

CDR3: CASSSRTYIAKNIQYF
V: TRBV27
J: TRBJ2-4
length: 16

CDR3: CASSDPGQGQETQYF
V: TRBV7-8
J: TRBJ2-5
length: 15

CDR3: CASSLTGHKADLRAQYF
V: TRBV7-9
J: TRBJ2-5
length: 17

CDR3: CASSSDRYNEQFF
V: TRBV27
J: TRBJ2-1
length: 13

CDR3: CASSHLLTSGVTSTDTQYF
V: TRBV3-2
J: TRBJ2-3
length: 19

CDR3: CASRPGNLYGYTF
V: TRBV6-6
J: TRBJ1-2
length: 13

CDR3: CASSQEGKGDTQYF
V: TRBV4-1
J: TRBJ2-3
length: 14

CDR3: CASSYAGTGGDGYTF
V: TRBV6-5
J: TRBJ1-2
length: 15

CDR3: CACGRVGEQYF
V: TRBV12-3/TRBV12-4
J: TRBJ2-7
length: 11

CDR3: CASTYPAGELFF
V: TRBV5-4
J: TRBJ2-2
length: 12

CDR3: CSAPRRGRDTGELFF
V: TRBV20-1
J: TRBJ2-2
length: 15

CDR3: CASSFTGVQQYF
V: TRBV7-8
J: TRBJ2-7
length: 12